This T cell receptor (beta chain) came from a study of T cells after yellow fever vaccination. Study at large: Preparing low-cell-number fractions relied on SMART-Seq v4 Ultra Low Input. Broader study findings: Most primary-vaccination clones reappeared after the booster (about 97% CD4, roughly 88% CD8).

TCRdb called the 5' RACE reads again in MiXCR, with one record for every CDR3 protein. The repertoire holds 610,000 or so distinct CDR3 sequences, with about 12% as singletons. This clonotype was detected a few times. Its antigen is currently unknown. The germline CDR1 and CDR2 sequences are LGHDT and YNNKEL (reference sequence). V dropped 1 base and J dropped 9; count of bases not matched to a gene: 5. This CDR3 is 16 amino acids long. The sample in question was PBMCs, obtained on the day of the yellow fever booster vaccination. This sequence was found in a young man who received the YFV17D yellow fever vaccine. The chain joins TRBV3-1 to TRBJ1-6, with 11 bases fitting TRBD1. The CDR3 DNA sequence: TGTGCCAGCAGCCAAGCGGGGACAGGGGGTCTTTCACCCCTCCACTTT. Translation gives CASSQAGTGGLSPLHF.